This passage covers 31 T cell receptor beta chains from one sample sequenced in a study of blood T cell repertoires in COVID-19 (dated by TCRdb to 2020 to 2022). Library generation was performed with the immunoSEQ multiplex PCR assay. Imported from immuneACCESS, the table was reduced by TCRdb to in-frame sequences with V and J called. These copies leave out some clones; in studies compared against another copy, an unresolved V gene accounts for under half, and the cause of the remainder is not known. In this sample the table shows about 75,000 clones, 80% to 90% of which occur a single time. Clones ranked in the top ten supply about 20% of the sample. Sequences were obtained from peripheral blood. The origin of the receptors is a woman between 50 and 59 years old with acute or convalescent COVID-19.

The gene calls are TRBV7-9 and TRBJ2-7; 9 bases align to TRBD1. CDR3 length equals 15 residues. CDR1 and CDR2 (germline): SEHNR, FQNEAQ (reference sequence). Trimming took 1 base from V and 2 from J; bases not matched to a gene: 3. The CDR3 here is CASSLETGGAYEQYF. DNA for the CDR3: TGTGCCAGCAGCTTAGAGACAGGGGGTGCCTACGAGCAGTACTTC.

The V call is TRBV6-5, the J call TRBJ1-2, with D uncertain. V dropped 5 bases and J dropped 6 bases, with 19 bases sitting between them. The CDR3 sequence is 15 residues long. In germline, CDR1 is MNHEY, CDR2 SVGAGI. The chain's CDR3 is CASSRTKKESDGYTF. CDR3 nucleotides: TGTGCCAGCAGTCGTACTAAGAAGGAATCGGATGGCTACACCTTC.

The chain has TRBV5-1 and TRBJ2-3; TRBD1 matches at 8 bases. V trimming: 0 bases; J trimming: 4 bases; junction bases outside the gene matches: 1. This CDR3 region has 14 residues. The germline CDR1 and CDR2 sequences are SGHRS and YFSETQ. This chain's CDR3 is CASSLGTGPDTQYF. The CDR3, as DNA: TGCGCCAGCAGCTTGGGGACAGGGCCAGATACGCAGTATTTT.

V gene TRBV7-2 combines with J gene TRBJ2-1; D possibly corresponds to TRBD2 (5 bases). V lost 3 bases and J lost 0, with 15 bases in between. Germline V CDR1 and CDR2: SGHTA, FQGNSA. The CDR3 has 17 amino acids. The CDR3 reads CASSFALLAYSYNEQFF. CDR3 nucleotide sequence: TGTGCCAGCAGCTTCGCACTGCTAGCTTACTCCTACAATGAGCAGTTCTTC.

The CDR3 DNA follows: TGTGCCAGCAGCCAGGGACAGGGCCCCGAAAAACTGTTTTTT. Protein: CASSQGQGPEKLFF. This sequence joins TRBV7-8 and TRBJ1-4, with TRBD1 identical over 9 bases. V lost 5 bases, J lost 8 bases, and 6 bases stayed unmatched. This CDR3 is built from 14 residues. Germline values: CDR1 SGHVS, CDR2 FQNEAQ.

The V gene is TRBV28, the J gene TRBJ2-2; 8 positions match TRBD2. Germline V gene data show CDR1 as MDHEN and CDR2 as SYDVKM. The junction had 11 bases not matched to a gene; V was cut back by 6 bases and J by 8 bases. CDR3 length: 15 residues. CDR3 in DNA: TGTGCCAGCAGCCCCCGCAGCGGGAGAACTGGGGAGCTGTTTTTT. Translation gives CASSPRSGRTGELFF.

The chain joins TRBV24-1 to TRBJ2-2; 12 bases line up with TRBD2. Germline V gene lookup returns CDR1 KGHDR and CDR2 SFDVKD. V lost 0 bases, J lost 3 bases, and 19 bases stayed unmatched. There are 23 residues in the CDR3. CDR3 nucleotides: TGTGCCACCAGTGATTTGCCTAGTCTAGCGGGAGGGCCCGAATTGCGGTACACCGGGGAGCTGTTTTTT. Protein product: CATSDLPSLAGGPELRYTGELFF.

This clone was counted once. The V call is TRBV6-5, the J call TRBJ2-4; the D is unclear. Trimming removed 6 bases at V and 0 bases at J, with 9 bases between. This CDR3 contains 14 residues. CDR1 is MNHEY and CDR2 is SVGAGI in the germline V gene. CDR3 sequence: CASSRRGAKNIQYF. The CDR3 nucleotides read TGTGCCAGCAGCCGCAGAGGAGCCAAAAACATTCAGTACTTC.

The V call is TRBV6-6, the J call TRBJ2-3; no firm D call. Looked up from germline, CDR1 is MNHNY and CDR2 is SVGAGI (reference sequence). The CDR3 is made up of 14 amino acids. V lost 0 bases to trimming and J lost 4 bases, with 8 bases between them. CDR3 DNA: TGTGCCAGCAGTTACTCGAGGCCCGCAGATACGCAGTATTTT. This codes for CASSYSRPADTQYF.

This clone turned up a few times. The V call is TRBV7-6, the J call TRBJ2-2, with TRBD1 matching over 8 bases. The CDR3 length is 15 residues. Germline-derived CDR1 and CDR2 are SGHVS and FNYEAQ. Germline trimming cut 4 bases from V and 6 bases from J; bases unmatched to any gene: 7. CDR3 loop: CASSSNRGKSGELFF. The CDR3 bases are TGTGCCAGCAGCTCCAACAGGGGGAAGTCCGGGGAGCTGTTTTTT.

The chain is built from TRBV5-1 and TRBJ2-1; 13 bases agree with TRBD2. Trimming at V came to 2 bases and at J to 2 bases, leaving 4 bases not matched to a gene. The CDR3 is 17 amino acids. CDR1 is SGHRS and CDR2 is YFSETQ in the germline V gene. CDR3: CASSFRTSGGPYNEQFF. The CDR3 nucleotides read TGCGCCAGCAGCTTTCGGACTAGCGGGGGACCCTACAATGAGCAGTTCTTC.

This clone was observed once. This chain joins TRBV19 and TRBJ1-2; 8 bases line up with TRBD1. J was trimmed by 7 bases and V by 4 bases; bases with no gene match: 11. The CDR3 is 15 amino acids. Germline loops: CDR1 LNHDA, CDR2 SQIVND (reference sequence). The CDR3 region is CASSTIDRGKGGYTF. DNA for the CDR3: TGTGCCAGTAGTACGATCGACAGGGGCAAGGGTGGCTACACCTTC.

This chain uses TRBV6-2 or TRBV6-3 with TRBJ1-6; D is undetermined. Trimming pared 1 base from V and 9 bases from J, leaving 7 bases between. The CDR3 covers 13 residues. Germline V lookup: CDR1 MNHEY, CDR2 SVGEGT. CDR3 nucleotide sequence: TGTGCCAGCAGTTACTTCGGGAGTTCACCCCTCCACTTT. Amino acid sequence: CASSYFGSSPLHF.

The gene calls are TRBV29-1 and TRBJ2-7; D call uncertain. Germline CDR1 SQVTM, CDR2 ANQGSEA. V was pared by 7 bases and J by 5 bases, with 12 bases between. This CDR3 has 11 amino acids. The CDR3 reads CSGGWQDEQYF. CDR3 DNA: TGCAGCGGGGGTTGGCAGGACGAGCAGTACTTC.

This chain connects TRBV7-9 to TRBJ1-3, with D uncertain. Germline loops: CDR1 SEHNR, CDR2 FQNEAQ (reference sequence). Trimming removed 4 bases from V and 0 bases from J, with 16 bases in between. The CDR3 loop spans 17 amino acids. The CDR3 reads CASSSLMGSGSGNTIYF. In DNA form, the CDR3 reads TGTGCCAGCAGCTCCCTCATGGGGAGCGGCTCTGGAAACACCATATATTTT.

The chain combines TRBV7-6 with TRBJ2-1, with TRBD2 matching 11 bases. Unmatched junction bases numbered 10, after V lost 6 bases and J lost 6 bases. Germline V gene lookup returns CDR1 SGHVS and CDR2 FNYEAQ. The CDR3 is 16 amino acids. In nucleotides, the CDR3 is TGTGCCAGCAGGGGGCTAGCGGGAGGCTGGGGCAATGAGCAGTTCTTC. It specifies CASRGLAGGWGNEQFF.

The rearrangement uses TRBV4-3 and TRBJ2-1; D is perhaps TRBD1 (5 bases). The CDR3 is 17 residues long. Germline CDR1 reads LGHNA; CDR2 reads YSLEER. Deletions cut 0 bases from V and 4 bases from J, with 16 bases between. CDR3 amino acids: CASSQELQDKIYNEQFF. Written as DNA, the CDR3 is TGCGCCAGCAGCCAAGAGTTACAGGATAAAATTTACAATGAGCAGTTCTTC.

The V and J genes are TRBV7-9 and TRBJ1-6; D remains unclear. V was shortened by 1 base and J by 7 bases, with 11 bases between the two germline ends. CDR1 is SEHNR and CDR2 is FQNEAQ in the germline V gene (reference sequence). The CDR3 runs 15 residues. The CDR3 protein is CASSLGGQPNSPLHF. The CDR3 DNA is TGTGCCAGCAGCTTAGGAGGCCAGCCAAATTCACCCCTCCACTTT.

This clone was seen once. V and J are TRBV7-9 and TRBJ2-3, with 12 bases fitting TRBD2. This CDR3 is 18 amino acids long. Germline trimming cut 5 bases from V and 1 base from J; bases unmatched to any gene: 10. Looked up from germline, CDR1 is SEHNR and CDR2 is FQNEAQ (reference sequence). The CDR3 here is CASSLGLAGRLGTDTQYF. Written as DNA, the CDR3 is TGTGCCAGCAGCCTTGGACTAGCGGGGAGACTGGGCACAGATACGCAGTATTTT.

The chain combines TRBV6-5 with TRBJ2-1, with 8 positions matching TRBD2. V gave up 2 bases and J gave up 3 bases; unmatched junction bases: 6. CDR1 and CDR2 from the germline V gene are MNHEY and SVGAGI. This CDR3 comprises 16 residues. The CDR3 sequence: CASSYLSSGYYNEQFF. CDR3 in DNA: TGTGCCAGCAGTTACCTCTCTAGCGGGTACTACAATGAGCAGTTCTTC.

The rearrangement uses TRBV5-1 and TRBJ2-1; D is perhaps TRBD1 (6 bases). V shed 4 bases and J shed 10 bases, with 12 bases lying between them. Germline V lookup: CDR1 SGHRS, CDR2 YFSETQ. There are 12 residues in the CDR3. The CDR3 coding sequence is TGCGCCAGCAGCGTCAGGGGCGGGGAGCAGTTCTTC. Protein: CASSVRGGEQFF.

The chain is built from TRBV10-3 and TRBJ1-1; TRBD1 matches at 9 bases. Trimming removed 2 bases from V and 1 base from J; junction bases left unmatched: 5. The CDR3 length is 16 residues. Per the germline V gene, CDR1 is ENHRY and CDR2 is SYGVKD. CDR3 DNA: TGTGCCATCAGTGAGGTTCGGGGACAGGGGAACACTGAAGCTTTCTTT. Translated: CAISEVRGQGNTEAFF.

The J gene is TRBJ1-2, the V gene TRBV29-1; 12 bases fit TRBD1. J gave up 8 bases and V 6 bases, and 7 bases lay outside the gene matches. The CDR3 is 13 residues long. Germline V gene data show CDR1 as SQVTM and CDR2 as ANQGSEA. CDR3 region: CSVVRDRGQGYTF. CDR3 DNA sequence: TGCAGCGTCGTCCGGGACAGGGGGCAAGGCTACACCTTC.

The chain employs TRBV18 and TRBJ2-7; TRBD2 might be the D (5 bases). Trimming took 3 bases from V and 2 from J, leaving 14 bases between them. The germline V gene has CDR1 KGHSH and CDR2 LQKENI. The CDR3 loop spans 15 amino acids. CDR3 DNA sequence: TGTGCCAGCTCACCGAGGGCGGGTGCCCCCTACGAGCAGTACTTC. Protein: CASSPRAGAPYEQYF.

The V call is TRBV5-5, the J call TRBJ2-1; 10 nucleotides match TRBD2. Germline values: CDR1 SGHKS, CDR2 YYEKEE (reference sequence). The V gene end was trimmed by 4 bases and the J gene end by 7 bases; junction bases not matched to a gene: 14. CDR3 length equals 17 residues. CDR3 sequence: CASSHAWGTSVRNEQFF. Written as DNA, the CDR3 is TGTGCCAGCAGCCATGCTTGGGGGACTAGCGTAAGGAATGAGCAGTTCTTC.

For the CDR3, the DNA is TGTGCCAGCCGCCCGCCCGGTAACACCATATATTTT. This gives the protein CASRPPGNTIYF. The V gene is TRBV12-3 or TRBV12-4, the J gene TRBJ1-3; D is ambiguous. Deletions cut 8 bases from V and 7 bases from J, with 12 bases between. The CDR3 contains 12 residues.

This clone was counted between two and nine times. The CDR3 DNA reads TGTGCCTGGAGCAGACAGGGCGGTGTGACTGAAGCTTTCTTT. This translates into CAWSRQGGVTEAFF. V and J are TRBV30 and TRBJ1-1, with 7 bases lining up with TRBD1. Germline CDR1 and CDR2: GTSNPN and SVGIG (reference sequence). The V and J ends lost 3 bases and 5 bases, in that order; junction bases with no gene match: 9. The length of the CDR3 is 14 residues.

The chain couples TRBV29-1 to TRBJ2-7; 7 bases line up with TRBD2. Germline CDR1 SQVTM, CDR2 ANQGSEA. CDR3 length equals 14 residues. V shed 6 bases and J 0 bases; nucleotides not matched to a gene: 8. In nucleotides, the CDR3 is TGCAGCGTGGGGTTGGGGGGGATCTCCTACGAGCAGTACTTC. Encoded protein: CSVGLGGISYEQYF.

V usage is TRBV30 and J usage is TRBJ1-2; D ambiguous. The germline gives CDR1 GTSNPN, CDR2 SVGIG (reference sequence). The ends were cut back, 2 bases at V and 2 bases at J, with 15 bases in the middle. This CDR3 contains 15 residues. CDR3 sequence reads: CAWSFSAGSNYGYTF. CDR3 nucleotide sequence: TGTGCCTGGAGTTTTTCGGCCGGGAGCAACTATGGCTACACCTTC.

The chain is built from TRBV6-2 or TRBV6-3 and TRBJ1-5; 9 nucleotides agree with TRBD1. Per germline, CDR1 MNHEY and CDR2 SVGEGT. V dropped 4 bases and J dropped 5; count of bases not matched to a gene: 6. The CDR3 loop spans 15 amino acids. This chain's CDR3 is CASSWDRVYDQPQHF. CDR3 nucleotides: TGTGCCAGCAGTTGGGACAGGGTCTACGATCAGCCCCAGCATTTT.

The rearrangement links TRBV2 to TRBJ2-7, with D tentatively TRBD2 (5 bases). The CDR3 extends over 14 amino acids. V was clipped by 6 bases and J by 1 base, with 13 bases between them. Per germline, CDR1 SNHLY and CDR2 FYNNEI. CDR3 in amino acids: CASRDRDASYEQYF. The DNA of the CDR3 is TGTGCCAGCAGAGACCGGGATGCTTCCTACGAGCAGTACTTC.